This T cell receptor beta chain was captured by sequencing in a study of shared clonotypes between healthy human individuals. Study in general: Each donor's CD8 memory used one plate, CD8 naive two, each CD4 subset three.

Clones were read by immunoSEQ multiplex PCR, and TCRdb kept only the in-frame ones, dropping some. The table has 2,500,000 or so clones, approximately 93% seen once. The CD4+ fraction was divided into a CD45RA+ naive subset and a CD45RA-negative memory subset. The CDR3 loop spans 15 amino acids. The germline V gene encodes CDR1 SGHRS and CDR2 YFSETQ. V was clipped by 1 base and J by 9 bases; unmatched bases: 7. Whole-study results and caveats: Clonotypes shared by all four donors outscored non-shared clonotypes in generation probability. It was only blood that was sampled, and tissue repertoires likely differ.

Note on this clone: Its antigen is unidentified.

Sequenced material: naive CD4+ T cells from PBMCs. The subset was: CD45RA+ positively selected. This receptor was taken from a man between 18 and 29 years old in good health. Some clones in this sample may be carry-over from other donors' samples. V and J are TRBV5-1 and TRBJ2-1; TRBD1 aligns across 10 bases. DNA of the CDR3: TGCGCCAGCAGCTTGACCTGGACAGGGGGAGGTGAGCAGTTCTTC. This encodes CASSLTWTGGGEQFF.